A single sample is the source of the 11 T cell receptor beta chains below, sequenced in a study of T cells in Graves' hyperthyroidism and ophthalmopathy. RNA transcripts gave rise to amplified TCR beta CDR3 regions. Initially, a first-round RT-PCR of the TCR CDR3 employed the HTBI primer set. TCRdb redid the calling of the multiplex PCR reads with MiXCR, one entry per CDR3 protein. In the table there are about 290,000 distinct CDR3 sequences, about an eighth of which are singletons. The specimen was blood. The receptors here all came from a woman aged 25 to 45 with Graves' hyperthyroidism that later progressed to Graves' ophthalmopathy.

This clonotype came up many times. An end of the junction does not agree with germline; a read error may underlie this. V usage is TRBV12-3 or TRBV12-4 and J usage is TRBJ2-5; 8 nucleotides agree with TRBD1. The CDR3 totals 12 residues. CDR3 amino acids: CASSFLDRAVDF. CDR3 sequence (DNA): TGTGCCAGCAGTTTTCTGGACAGGGCTGTGGACTTC.

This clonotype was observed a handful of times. CDR3 bases: TGTGCCAGCAGCTCATGGGGGACCAAGAAAAGCTATGGCTACACCTTC. Protein sequence: CASSSWGTKKSYGYTF. V is TRBV5-4 and J is TRBJ1-2; maybe TRBD1 (5 bases). CDR1 is SGHNT, CDR2 YYREEE, per germline (reference sequence). V was shortened by 3 bases and J by 4 bases, with 19 bases between the two germline ends. The CDR3 covers 16 residues. Looking up the rest from reference TRBV5-4 and TRBJ1-2 gives the full variable domain: ETGVTQSPTHLIKTRGQQVTLRCSSQSGHNTVSWYQQALGQGPQFIFQYYREEENGRGNFPPRFSGLQFPNYSSELNVNALELDDSALYLCASSSWGTKKSYGYTFGSGTRLTVV.

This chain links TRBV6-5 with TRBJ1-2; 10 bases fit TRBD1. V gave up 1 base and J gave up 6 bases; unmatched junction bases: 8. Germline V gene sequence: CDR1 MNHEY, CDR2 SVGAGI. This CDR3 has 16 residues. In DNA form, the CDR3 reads TGTGCCAGCAGTTACTGGTCCGGGACAGGGGTCGATGGCTACACCTTC. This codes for CASSYWSGTGVDGYTF.

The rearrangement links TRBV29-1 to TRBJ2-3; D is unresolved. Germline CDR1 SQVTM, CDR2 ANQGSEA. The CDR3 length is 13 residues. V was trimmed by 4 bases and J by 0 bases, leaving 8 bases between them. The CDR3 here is CSVGWPSTDTQYF. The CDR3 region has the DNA TGCAGCGTTGGGTGGCCAAGCACAGATACGCAGTATTTT.

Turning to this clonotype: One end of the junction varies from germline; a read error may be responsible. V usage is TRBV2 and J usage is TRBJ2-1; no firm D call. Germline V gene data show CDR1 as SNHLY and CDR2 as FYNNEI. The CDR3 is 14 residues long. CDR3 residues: CASSESAQINKQFF. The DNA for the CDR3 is TGTGCCAGCAGTGAATCCGCACAGATCAATAAGCAGTTCTTC.

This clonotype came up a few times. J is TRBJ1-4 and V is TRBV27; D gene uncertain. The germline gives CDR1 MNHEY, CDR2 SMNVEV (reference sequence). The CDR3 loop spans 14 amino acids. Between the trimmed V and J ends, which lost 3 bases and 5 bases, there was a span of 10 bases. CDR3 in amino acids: CASSFRGTNEKLFF. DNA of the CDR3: TGTGCCAGCAGTTTTCGGGGAACGAATGAAAAACTGTTTTTT.

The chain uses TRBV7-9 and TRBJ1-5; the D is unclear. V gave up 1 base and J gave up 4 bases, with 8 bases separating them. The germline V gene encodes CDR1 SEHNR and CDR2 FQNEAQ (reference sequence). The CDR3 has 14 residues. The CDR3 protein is CASSLGFGNQPQHF. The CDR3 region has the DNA TGTGCCAGCAGCTTAGGCTTCGGAAATCAGCCCCAGCATTTT.

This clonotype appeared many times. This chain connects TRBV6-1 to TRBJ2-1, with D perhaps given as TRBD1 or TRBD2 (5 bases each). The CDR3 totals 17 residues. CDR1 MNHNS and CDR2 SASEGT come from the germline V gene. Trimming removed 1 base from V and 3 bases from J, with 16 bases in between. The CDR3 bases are TGTGCCAGCAGTGAAGGGGGCTGGGACCTCGGCTACAATGAGCAGTTCTTC. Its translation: CASSEGGWDLGYNEQFF.

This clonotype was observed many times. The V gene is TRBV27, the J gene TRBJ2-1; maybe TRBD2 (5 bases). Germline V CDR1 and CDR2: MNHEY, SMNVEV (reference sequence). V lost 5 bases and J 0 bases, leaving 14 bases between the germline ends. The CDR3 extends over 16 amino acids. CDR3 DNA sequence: TGTGCCAGCAGTGTCGGACTTTTTAGCTCCTACAATGAGCAGTTCTTC. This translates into CASSVGLFSSYNEQFF.

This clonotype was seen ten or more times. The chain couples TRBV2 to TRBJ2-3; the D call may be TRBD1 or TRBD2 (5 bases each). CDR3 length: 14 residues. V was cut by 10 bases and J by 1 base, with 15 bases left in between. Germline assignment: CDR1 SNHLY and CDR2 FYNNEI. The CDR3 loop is CANARGVGTDTQYF. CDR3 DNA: TGTGCCAACGCTCGAGGGGTGGGCACAGATACGCAGTATTTT.

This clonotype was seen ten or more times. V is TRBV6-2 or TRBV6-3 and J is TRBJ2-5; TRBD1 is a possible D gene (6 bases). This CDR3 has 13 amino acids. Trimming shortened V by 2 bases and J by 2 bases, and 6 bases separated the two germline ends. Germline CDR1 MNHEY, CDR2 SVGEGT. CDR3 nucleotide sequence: TGTGCCAGCAGTTACACAGGGCAAGAGACCCAGTACTTC. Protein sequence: CASSYTGQETQYF.